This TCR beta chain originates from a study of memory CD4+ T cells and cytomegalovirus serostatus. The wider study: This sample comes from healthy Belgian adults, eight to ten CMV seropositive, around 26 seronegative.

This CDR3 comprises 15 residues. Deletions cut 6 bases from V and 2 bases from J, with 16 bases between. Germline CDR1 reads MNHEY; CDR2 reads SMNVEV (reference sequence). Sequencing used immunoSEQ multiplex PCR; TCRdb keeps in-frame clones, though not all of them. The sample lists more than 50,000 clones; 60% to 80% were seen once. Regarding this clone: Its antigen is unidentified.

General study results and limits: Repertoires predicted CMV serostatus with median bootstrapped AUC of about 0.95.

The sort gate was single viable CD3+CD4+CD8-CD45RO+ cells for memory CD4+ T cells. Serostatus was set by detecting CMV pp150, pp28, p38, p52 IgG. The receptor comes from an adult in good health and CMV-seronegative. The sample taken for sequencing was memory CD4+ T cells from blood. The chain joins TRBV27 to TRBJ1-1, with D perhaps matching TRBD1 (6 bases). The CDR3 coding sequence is TGTGCCAGCAGACAGGGAAGATTGAAAAACACTGAAGCTTTCTTT. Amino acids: CASRQGRLKNTEAFF.